Below, 13 T cell receptor beta chains from the same sample are listed, as sequenced in a study of cytomegalovirus exposure and HLA in healthy donors (dated 2017 in TCRdb). The library came from the immunoSEQ multiplex PCR assay. For the multiplex PCR, a mixture combining 60 forward primers for TCR Vbeta segments and 13 reverse primers for TCR Jbeta segments was used. TCRdb holds this immuneACCESS table with in-frame rearrangements only. Some clones are missing; in checked studies, unresolved V genes explain under half, and the rest has no known cause. Across this sample there are 190,000 or so clones, with about 76% seen only once. More than 0.35% of the sample is held by the ten biggest clonotypes. Sequencing was performed on PBMCs. These receptor sequences come from a male donor in good health and CMV-seropositive.

The chain recombines TRBV5-4 with TRBJ1-2; 7 nucleotides agree with TRBD1. Germline V gene lookup returns CDR1 SGHNT and CDR2 YYREEE (reference sequence). The trim removed 3 bases at V and 6 bases at J, leaving 8 bases unmatched. The CDR3 sequence is 14 residues long. CDR3 region: CASSSTGAAHGYTF. CDR3 nucleotides: TGTGCCAGCAGCTCAACAGGGGCCGCTCATGGCTACACCTTC.

The CDR3 region has the DNA TGTGCCAGCAGCTTGGGACTAGCGGGGGGGAACTCCTACGAGCAGTACTTC. Translating gives CASSLGLAGGNSYEQYF. The rearrangement uses TRBV13 and TRBJ2-7; the match to TRBD2 covers 16 bases. The germline V gene encodes CDR1 PRHDT and CDR2 FYEKMQ (reference sequence). V gave up 3 bases and J gave up 0 bases; unmatched junction bases: 2. The CDR3 runs 17 residues.

The chain employs TRBV11-2 and TRBJ2-5, with unresolved D. Germline V gives CDR1 SGHAT, CDR2 FQNNGV. The V and J ends lost 1 base and 10 bases respectively, with 19 bases between them. This CDR3 region has 15 residues. The CDR3 here is CASSLVETRSVGQYF. For the CDR3, the DNA is TGTGCCAGCAGCTTAGTTGAGACCCGGAGTGTGGGCCAGTACTTC.

In DNA form, the CDR3 reads TGTGCCAGCAGCTTTACCAGCGGGGGCCAAGAGACCCAGTACTTC. Residues: CASSFTSGGQETQYF. The chain uses TRBV5-6 and TRBJ2-5; TRBD2 matches 8 bases. CDR1 SGHDT and CDR2 YYEEEE come from the germline V gene. This CDR3 is 15 amino acids long. V was clipped by 2 bases and J by 1 base; unmatched bases: 4.

The chain joins TRBV12-2 to TRBJ2-5; the D call of TRBD2 is as the table states it, not checked on the DNA. The J call may be in error: the DNA end matches TRBJ2-7 better. TRBV12-2 is labeled a pseudogene. This CDR3 spans 15 amino acids. The CDR3 DNA is TGTGCAAGTCGCTTACCCCGACTAGCTCACTACGAGCAGTACTTC. Protein product: CASRLPRLAHYEQYF.

The CDR3 spells CATSREAVTGQPQHF. The CDR3 nucleotides are TGTGCCACCAGCAGAGAGGCGGTAACGGGGCAGCCCCAGCATTTT. The J gene is TRBJ1-5, the V gene TRBV15; no clear D. V shed 0 bases and J shed 7 bases, with 13 bases lying between them. The CDR3 runs to 15 residues. Germline V gene lookup returns CDR1 LNHNV and CDR2 YYDKDF (reference sequence).

The chain links TRBV10-3 to TRBJ2-7; D not certain. From germline, CDR1 is ENHRY and CDR2 SYGVKD. This CDR3 has 15 amino acids. The ends were cut back, 2 bases at V and 2 bases at J, with 13 bases in the middle. CDR3 sequence (DNA): TGTGCCATCAGTGAGCGGCTCACAGTCACCTACGAGCAGTACTTC. As protein: CAISERLTVTYEQYF.

The gene calls are TRBV10-3 and TRBJ2-5, with 11 bases identical to TRBD2. V gave up 7 bases and J gave up 3 bases; unmatched junction bases: 4. The CDR3 runs to 14 residues. The V gene's germline CDR1 is ENHRY and CDR2 SYGVKD. The CDR3 is CAIKPGLAEETQYF. The CDR3 bases are TGTGCCATCAAACCGGGACTAGCGGAAGAGACCCAGTACTTC.

The chain uses TRBV19 and TRBJ2-7; 9 bases agree with TRBD1. CDR1 is LNHDA, CDR2 SQIVND, per germline (reference sequence). CDR3 length: 15 amino acids. V lost 5 bases to trimming and J lost 3 bases; unmatched junction nucleotides: 8. The CDR3 DNA sequence: TGTGCCAGTAGTTCCCCGGGACAGGGCCGCTACGAGCAGTACTTC. Translation: CASSSPGQGRYEQYF.

This chain joins TRBV29-1 and TRBJ1-4; 8 nucleotides match TRBD1. Looked up from germline, CDR1 is SQVTM and CDR2 is ANQGSEA. CDR3 length equals 14 residues. V gave up 7 bases and J gave up 5 bases; unmatched junction bases: 9. DNA for the CDR3: TGCAGCGCGGTCGGACAGGGTCTAAATGAAAAACTGTTTTTT. It codes for CSAVGQGLNEKLFF.

The V call is TRBV2, the J call TRBJ2-2; 9 bases match TRBD1. Trimming removed 5 bases from V and 2 bases from J; junction bases left unmatched: 3. This CDR3 has 15 residues. From germline, CDR1 is SNHLY and CDR2 FYNNEI. The CDR3, as DNA: TGTGCCAGCAGTTGGGGACAGGGAAACACCGGGGAGCTGTTTTTT. Its translation: CASSWGQGNTGELFF.

The rearrangement links TRBV30 to TRBJ2-7, with D uncertain. Trimming cost V 0 bases and J 5 bases, with 5 bases left between them. Germline assignment: CDR1 GTSNPN and CDR2 SVGIG (reference sequence). The CDR3 sequence is 11 residues long. CDR3 bases: TGTGCCTGGAGTGTAAGAGACGAGCAGTACTTC. This translates into CAWSVRDEQYF.

V usage is TRBV6-1 and J usage is TRBJ1-2; TRBD1 is a possible D gene (6 bases). The V gene lost 0 bases and the J gene lost 2 bases, with 10 bases spanning the gap. Germline CDR1 is MNHNS and CDR2 is SASEGT. The CDR3 is made up of 15 amino acids. The CDR3 loop reads CASSEAGTPNYGYTF. CDR3 sequence (DNA): TGTGCCAGCAGTGAAGCCGGGACACCGAACTATGGCTACACCTTC.